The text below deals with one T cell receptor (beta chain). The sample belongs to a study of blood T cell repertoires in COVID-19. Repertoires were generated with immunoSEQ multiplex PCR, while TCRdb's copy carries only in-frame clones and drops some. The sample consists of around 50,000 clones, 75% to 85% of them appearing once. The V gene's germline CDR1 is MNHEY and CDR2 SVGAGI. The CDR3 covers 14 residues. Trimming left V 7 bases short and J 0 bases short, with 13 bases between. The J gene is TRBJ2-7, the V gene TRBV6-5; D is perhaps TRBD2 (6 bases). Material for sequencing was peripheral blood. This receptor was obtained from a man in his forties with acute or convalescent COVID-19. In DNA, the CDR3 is TGTGCCAGCACCCGGGACTTCAACTCCTACGAGCAGTACTTC. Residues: CASTRDFNSYEQYF.